A few counts support the clone carrying this T cell receptor (beta chain). The data were taken from a study of blood T cells in healthy people across ages. The second PCR ran about 6 to 11 cycles with a sample-barcoded 5' primer and J-beta primers. Every sample gave at least 2.5 million paired-end reads containing CDR3. TCRdb called the 5' RACE reads again in MiXCR, with one record for every CDR3 protein. The repertoire includes roughly 800,000 distinct CDR3 sequences, 58% of them detected once, and about 20% sits in the top ten. Trimming removed 1 base from V and 10 bases from J, with 5 bases in between. Germline V gives CDR1 SEHNR, CDR2 FQNEAQ (reference sequence). The length of the CDR3 is 12 residues. At least 7 million PBMCs were isolated per sample.

The sequenced sample was blood. The TCR sequence derives from a man aged 30-40 years in good health. The chain combines TRBV7-9 with TRBJ1-6; unclear D gene. The DNA for the CDR3 is TGTGCCAGCAGCTTAGATGTGTCACCCCTCCACTTT. This codes for CASSLDVSPLHF.